The clone carrying this T cell receptor (beta chain) occurred a few times. Its antigen is unknown. The data were obtained in a study of beta chain features in type 1 diabetes. Overall study findings and caveats: Insertions were fewer and deletions more numerous at VDJ junctions in type 1 diabetes patients. Patients' naive, central memory and regulatory TCRB repertoires appeared more alike than those of healthy donors.

Expressed TCRB transcripts were sequenced because the entire RNA isolate underwent reverse transcription. Data came from immunoSEQ multiplex PCR; TCRdb stores just in-frame clones and leaves some out. This repertoire shows about 930,000 clones, about a sixth found once; its top ten account for 0.02% to 0.025%. This CDR3 region has 13 residues. V gave up 5 bases and J gave up 5 bases, with 12 bases separating them. The germline gives CDR1 MNHNY, CDR2 SVGAGI (reference sequence). This TCR derives from a woman aged 18-29 years in good health. The chain couples TRBV6-6 to TRBJ1-2; TRBD1 is a possible D gene (6 bases). The sample was naive CD4+ T cells from blood. CDR3 amino acids: CASSQGYSYGYTF. The CDR3 nucleotides read TGTGCCAGCAGTCAGGGGTATTCTTATGGCTACACCTTC.